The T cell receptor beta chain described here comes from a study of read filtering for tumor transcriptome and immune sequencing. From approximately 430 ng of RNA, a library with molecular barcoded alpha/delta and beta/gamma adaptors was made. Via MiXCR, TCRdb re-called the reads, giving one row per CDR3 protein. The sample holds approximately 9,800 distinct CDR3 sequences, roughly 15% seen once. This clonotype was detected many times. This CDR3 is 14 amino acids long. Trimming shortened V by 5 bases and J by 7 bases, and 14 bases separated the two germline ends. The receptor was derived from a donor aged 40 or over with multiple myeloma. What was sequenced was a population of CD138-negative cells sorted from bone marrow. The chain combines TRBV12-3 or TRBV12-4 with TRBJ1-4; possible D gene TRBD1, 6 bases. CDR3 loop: CASSHREGSEKLFF. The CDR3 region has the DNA TGTGCCAGCAGTCACAGGGAGGGGAGTGAAAAACTGTTTTTT.